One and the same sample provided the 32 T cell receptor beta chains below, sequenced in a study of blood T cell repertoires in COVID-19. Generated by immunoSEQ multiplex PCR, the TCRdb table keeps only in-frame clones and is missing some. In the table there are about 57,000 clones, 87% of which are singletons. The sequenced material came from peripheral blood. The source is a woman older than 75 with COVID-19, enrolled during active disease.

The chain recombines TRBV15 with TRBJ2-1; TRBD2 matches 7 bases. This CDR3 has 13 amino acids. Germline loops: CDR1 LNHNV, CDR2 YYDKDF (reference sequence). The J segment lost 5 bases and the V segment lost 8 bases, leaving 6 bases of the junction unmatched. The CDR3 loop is CATSGGFNNEQFF. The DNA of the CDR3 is TGTGCCACCTCGGGGGGTTTTAACAATGAGCAGTTCTTC.

The CDR3 protein is CASSQGIASNQPQHF. The CDR3 DNA reads as TGTGCCAGCAGCCAAGGCATAGCTAGCAATCAGCCCCAGCATTTT. The chain employs TRBV3-1 (or the pseudogene TRBV3-2) and TRBJ1-5; D unresolved. The CDR3 length is 15 residues. With 1 base removed from V and 0 bases from J, the gap between germline ends came to 7 bases. Germline CDR1 LGHDT, CDR2 YNNKEL (reference sequence).

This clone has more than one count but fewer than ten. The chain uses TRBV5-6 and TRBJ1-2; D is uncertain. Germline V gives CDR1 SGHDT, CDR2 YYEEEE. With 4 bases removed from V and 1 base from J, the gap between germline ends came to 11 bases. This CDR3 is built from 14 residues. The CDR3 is CASSPGSLNYGYTF. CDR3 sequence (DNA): TGTGCCAGCAGCCCCGGGAGTCTTAACTATGGCTACACCTTC. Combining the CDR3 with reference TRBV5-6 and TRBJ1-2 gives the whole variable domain DAGVTQSPTHLIKTRGQQVTLRCSPKSGHDTVSWYQQALGQGPQFIFQYYEEEERQRGNFPDRFSGHQFPNYSSELNVNALLLGDSALYLCASSPGSLNYGYTFGSGTRLTVV.

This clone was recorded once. CDR3 DNA: TGCGCCAGCAGTGACCCCCAGGGGATAGGGCCAAACTATGGCTACACCTTC. Translating it yields CASSDPQGIGPNYGYTF. The chain uses TRBV10-2 and TRBJ1-2, with D tentatively TRBD1 (6 bases). V was shortened by 3 bases and J by 2 bases, with 19 bases between the two germline ends. Germline CDR1 WSHSY, CDR2 SAAADI. The CDR3 is 17 residues long.

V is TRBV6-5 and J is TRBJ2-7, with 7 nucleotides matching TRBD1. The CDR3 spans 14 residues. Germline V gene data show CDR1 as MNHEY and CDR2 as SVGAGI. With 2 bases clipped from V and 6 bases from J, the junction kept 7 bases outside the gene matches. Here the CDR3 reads CASSYRRTGGEQYF. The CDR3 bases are TGTGCCAGCAGTTACCGCCGGACAGGTGGCGAGCAGTACTTC.

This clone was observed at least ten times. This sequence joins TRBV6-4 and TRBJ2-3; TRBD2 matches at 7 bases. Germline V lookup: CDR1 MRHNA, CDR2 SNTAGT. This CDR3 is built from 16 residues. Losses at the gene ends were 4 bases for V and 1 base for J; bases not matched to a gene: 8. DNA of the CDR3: TGTGCCAGCAGTGCTGGGGCTAGCGGAGGCACAGATACGCAGTATTTT. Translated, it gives CASSAGASGGTDTQYF.

DNA of the CDR3: TGTGCCAGCTCACCACCGTCCGTAAGAGGGACCCAGTACTTC. It codes for CASSPPSVRGTQYF. The genes are TRBV18 and TRBJ2-5, with no clear D. Germline V gives CDR1 KGHSH, CDR2 LQKENI. Trimming took 0 bases from V and 7 from J, leaving 12 bases between them. The CDR3 sequence is 14 residues long.

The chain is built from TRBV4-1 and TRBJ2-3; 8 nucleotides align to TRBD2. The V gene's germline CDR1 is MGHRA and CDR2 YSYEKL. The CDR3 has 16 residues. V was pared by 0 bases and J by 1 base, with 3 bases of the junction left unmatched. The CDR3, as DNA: TGCGCCAGCAGCCAAGAAGGTAGCGGGGGCACAGATACGCAGTATTTT. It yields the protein CASSQEGSGGTDTQYF.

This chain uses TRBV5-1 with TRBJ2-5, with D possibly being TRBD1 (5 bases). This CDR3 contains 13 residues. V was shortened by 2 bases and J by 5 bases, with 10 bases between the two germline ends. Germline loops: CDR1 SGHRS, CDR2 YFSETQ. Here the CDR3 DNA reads TGCGCCAGCAGCTTACAAGGGGCCGAGACCCAGTACTTC. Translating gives CASSLQGAETQYF.

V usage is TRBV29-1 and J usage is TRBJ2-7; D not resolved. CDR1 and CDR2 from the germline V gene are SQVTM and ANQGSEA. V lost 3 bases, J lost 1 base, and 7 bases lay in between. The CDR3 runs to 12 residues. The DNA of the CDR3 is TGCAGCGTTGAGGGCATATCCTACGAGCAGTACTTC. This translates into CSVEGISYEQYF.

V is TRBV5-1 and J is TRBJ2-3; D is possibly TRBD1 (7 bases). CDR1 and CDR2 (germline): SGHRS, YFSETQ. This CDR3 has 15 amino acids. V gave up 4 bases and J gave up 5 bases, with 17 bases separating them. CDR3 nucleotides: TGCGCCAGCAGCCCGGAGGGGGCTCCGAGAGATACGCAGTATTTT. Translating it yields CASSPEGAPRDTQYF.

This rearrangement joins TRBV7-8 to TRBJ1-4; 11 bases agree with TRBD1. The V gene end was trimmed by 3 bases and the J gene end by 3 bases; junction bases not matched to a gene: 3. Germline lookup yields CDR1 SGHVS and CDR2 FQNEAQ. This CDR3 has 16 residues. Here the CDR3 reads CASSFGTGGSNEKLFF. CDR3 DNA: TGTGCCAGCAGCTTCGGGACAGGGGGGTCTAATGAAAAACTGTTTTTT.

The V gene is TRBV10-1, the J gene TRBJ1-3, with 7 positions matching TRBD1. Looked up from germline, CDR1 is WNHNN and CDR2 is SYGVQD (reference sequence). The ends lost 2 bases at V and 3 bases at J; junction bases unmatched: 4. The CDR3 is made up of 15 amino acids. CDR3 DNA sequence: TGCGCCAGCAGTGAGAAAGGGGGCTGTGGAAACACCATATATTTT. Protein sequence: CASSEKGGCGNTIYF.

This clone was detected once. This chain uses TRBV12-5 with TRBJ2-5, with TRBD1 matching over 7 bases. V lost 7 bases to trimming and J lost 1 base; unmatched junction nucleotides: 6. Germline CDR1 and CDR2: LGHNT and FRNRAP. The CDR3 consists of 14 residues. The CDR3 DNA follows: TGTGCTAGTGCCAGACAGGGTCTCCAAGAGACCCAGTACTTC. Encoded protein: CASARQGLQETQYF.

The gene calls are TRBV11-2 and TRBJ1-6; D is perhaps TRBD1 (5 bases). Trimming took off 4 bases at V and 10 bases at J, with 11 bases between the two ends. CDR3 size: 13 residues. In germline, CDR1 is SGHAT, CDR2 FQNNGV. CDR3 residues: CASSYQGSSPLHF. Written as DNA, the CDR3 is TGTGCCAGCAGCTACCAGGGAAGCTCACCCCTCCACTTT.

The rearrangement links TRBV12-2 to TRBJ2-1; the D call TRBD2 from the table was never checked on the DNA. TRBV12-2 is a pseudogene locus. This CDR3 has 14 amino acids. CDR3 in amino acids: CASRLDRGNNEQFF. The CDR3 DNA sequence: TGTGCAAGTCGCTTAGACCGGGGGAACAATGAGCAGTTCTTC.

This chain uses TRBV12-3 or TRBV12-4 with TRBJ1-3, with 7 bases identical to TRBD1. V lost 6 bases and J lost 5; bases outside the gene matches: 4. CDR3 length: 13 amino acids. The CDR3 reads CASRRDRRNTIYF. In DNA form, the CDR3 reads TGTGCCAGCAGGAGGGACAGAAGAAACACCATATATTTT.

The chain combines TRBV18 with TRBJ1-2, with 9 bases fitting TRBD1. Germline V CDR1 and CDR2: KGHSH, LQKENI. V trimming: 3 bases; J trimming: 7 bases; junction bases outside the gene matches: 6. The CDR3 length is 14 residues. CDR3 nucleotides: TGTGCCAGCTCACCCGGGACAGGGACCTCTGGCTACACCTTC. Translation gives CASSPGTGTSGYTF.

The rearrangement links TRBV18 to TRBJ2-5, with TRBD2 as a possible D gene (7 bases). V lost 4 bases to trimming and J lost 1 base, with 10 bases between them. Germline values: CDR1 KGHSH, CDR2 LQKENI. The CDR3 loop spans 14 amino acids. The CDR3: CASSRGGIQETQYF. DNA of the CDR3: TGTGCCAGCTCACGGGGGGGCATCCAAGAGACCCAGTACTTC.

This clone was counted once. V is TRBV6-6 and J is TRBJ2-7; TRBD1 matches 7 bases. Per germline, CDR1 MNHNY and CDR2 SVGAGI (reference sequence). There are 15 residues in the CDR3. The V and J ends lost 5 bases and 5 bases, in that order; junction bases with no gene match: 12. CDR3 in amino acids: CASSPGQAGGHEQYF. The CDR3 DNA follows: TGTGCCAGCAGTCCCGGACAGGCTGGAGGACACGAGCAGTACTTC.

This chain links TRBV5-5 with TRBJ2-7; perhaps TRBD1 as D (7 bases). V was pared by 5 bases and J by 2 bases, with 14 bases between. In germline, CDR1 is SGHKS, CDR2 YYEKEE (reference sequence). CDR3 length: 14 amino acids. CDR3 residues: CASRRRDRPYEQYF. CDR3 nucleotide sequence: TGTGCCAGCAGACGGAGGGACAGACCCTACGAGCAGTACTTC.

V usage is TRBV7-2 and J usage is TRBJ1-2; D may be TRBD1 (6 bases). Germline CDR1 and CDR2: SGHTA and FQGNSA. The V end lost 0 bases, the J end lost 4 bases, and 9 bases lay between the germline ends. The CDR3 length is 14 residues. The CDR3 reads CASSLAAGAYGYTF. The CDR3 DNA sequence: TGTGCCAGCAGCTTAGCGGCAGGGGCCTATGGCTACACCTTC.

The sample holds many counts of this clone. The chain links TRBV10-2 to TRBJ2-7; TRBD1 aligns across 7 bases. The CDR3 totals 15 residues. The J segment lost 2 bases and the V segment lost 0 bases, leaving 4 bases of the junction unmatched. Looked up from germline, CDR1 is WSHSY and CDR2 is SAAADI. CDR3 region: CASSESSGQTYEQYF. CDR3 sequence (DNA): TGCGCCAGCAGTGAGTCCTCGGGACAGACCTACGAGCAGTACTTC.

The CDR3 bases are TGTGCCAGCAGCTTAGCGACAGGTTACACCGGGGAGCTGTTTTTT. Translated, it gives CASSLATGYTGELFF. This chain connects TRBV7-9 to TRBJ2-2, with a weak D call TRBD1 (6 bases). The CDR3 spans 15 residues. The V and J ends lost 0 bases and 3 bases respectively, with 8 bases between them. CDR1 and CDR2 from the germline V gene are SEHNR and FQNEAQ (reference sequence).

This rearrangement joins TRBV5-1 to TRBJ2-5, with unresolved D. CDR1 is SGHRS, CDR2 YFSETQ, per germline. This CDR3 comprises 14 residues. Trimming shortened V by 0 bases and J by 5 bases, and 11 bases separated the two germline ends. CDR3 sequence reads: CASSLGGSPETQYF. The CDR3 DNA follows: TGCGCCAGCAGCTTGGGTGGTAGCCCCGAGACCCAGTACTTC.

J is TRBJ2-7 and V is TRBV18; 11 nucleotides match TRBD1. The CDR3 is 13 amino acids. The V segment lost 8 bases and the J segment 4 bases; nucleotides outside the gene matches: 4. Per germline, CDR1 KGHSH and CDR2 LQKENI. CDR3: CASRTGGDYEQYF. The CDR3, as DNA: TGTGCCAGCCGGACAGGGGGCGATTACGAGCAGTACTTC.

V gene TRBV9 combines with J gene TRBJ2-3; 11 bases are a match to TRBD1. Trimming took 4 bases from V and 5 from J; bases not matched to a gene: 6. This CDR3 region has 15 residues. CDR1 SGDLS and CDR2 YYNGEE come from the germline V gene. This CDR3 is CASSFGQGAGDTQYF. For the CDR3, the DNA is TGTGCCAGCAGCTTTGGACAGGGGGCTGGAGATACGCAGTATTTT.

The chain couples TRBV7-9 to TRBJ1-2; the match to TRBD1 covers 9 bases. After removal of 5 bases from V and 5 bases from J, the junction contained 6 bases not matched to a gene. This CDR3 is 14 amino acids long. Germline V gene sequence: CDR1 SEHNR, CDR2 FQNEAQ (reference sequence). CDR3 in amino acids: CASSPRTGAYGYTF. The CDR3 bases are TGTGCCAGCAGCCCTCGGACAGGGGCGTATGGCTACACCTTC.

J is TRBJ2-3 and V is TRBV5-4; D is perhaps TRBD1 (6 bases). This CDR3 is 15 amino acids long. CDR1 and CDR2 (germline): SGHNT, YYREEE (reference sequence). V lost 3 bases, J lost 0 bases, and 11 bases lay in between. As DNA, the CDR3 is TGTGCCAGCAGCTCCGACAGGCGGAGCACAGATACGCAGTATTTT. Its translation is CASSSDRRSTDTQYF.

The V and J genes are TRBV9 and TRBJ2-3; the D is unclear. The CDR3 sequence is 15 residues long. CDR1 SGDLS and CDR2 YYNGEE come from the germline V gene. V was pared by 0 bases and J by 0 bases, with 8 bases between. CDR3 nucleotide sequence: TGTGCCAGCAGCGTAGATGCTACTAGCACAGATACGCAGTATTTT. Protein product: CASSVDATSTDTQYF.

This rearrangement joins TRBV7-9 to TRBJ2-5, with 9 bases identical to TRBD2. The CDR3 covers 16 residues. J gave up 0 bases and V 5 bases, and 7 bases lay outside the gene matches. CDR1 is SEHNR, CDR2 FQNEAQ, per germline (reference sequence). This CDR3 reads CASSRDGLANQETQYF. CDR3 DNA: TGTGCCAGCAGCCGAGATGGACTAGCGAACCAAGAGACCCAGTACTTC. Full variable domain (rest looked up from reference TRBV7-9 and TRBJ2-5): DTGVSQNPRHKITKRGQNVTFRCDPISEHNRLYWYRQTLGQGPEFLTYFQNEAQLEKSRLLSDRFSAERPKGSFSTLEIQRTEQGDSAMYLCASSRDGLANQETQYFGPGTRLLVL.

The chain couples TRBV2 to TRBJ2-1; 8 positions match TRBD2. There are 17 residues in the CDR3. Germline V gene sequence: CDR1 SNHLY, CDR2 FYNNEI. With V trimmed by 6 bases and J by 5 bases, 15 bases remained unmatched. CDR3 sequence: CASRALPVAGTHNEQFF. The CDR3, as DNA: TGTGCCAGCAGGGCCCTTCCCGTAGCGGGGACCCACAATGAGCAGTTCTTC.